Sequencing of this TCR beta chain was carried out in a study of OX40 agonist ivuxolimab in advanced cancers. The wider study: All patients had ivuxolimab intravenously every 2 weeks at 0.01 to 10 mg/kg. Findings of the study overall: Compared with CD4+, CD8+ T cells on average had more expanded clones. The study found among the lowest clonal expansion in partial responders at 0.1-3.0 mg/kg.

V shed 4 bases and J 8 bases; nucleotides not matched to a gene: 10. Germline V gene sequence: CDR1 SGDLS, CDR2 YYNGEE. There are 14 residues in the CDR3. Any history of autoimmune disease or systemic immunosuppression disqualified patients. Using immunoSEQ multiplex PCR, the repertoire was profiled, and TCRdb retains in-frame clones only, with some absent. The table lists about 96,000 clones, 84% of them singletons, with 4.5% to 6% in the top ten. This clone was picked up one time. The antigen is unknown. The sequence derives from an adult with an advanced solid tumor such as melanoma, head and neck, liver or kidney cancer. Here the sequenced sample was CD4+ or CD8+ T cells sorted from blood, taken in a trial of the OX40 agonist ivuxolimab. The chain is built from TRBV9 and TRBJ2-3, with 7 bases matching TRBD2. CDR3 coding DNA: TGTGCCAGCAGCCCCCGGGACTATGGGGTTACGCAGTATTTT. Its protein product is CASSPRDYGVTQYF.